This T cell receptor (beta chain) comes out of a study of blood T cell repertoires in COVID-19. Whole-study context: COVID-19 samples, acute and convalescent, were from the United States, Italy and Spain. T cells, B-cell-depleted T cells, or PBMCs supplied cDNA or gDNA.

Losses at the gene ends were 8 bases for V and 3 bases for J; bases not matched to a gene: 13. This CDR3 has 16 residues. CDR1 is LGHNA and CDR2 is YNFKEQ in the germline V gene. Some clones are missing from TCRdb's copy, which holds only in-frame ones; the method was immunoSEQ multiplex PCR. The data contain 100,000 to 150,000 clones, 70% to 80% of them seen just once; the ten biggest clones take up roughly 2.5%. The sequenced material came from peripheral blood. V and J are TRBV4-2 and TRBJ1-2; TRBD1 matches at 9 bases. The source is a man aged 50 to 59 with acute or convalescent COVID-19. The CDR3 is CASSTPGTGRDYGYTF. The CDR3 nucleotides are TGTGCCAGCTCAACCCCGGGGACAGGGCGTGACTATGGCTACACCTTC.